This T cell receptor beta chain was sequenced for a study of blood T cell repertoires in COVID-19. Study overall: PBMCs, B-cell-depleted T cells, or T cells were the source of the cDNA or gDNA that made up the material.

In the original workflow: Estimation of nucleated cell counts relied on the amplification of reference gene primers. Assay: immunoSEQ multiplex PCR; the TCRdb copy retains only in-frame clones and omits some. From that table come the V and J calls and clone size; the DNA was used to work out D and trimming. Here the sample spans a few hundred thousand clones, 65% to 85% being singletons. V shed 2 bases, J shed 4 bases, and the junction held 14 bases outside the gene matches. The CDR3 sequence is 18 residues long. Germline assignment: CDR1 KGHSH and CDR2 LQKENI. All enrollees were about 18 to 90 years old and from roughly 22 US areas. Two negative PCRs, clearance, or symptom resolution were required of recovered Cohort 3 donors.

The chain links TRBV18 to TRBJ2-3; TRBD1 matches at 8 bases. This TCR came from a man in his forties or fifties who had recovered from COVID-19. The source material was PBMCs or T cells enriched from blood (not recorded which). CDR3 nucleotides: TGTGCCAGCTCACCAAGTCTTAACAGGGGGATGATTGCAGATACGCAGTATTTT. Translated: CASSPSLNRGMIADTQYF.